This TCR beta chain appears in the sequencing data of a study of technical replicates of blood from a few donors. The protocol was immunoSEQ multiplex PCR, while the TCRdb copy is restricted to in-frame clones and leaves out a portion. The table includes 50,000 or so clones, roughly 92% detected once. V was pared by 4 bases and J by 3 bases, with 16 bases between. The CDR3 runs to 16 residues. From germline, CDR1 is SGHNT and CDR2 YYREEE (reference sequence). The chain carries TRBV5-4 and TRBJ2-2, with a tentative D call TRBD2 (6 bases). The source material was PBMCs. The receptor was isolated from a human donor in good health. Some clones in this sample may be carry-over from other donors' samples. The CDR3 nucleotides are TGTGCCAGCAGCCTCGGGACTCCCCGAGACACCGGGGAGCTGTTTTTT. Translating it yields CASSLGTPRDTGELFF.